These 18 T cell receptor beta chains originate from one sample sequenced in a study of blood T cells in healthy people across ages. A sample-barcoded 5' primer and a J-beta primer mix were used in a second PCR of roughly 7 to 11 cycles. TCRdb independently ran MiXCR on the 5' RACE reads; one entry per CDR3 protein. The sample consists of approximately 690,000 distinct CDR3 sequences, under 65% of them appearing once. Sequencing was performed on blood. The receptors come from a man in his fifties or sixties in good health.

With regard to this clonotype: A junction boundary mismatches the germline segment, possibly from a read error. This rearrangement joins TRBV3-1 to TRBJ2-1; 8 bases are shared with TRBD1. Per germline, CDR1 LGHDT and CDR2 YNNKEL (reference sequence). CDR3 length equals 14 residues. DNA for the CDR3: TGTGCCGGCAGCCGGGGGACAGGAAGAGATGAGCAGTTCTTC. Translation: CAGSRGTGRDEQFF.

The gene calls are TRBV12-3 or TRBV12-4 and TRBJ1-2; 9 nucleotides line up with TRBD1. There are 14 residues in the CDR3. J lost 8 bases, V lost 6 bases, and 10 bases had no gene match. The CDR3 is CASSPGTGISGYTF. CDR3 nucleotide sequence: TGTGCCAGCAGCCCCGGGACAGGGATCAGCGGCTACACCTTC.

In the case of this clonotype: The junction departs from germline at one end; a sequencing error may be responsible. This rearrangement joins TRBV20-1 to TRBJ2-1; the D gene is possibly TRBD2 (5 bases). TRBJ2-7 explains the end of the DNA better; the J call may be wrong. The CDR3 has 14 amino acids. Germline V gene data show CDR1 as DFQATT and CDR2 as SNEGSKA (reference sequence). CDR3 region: CSARRAGSYNEQYF. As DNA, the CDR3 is TGCAGCGCTAGGCGGGCAGGATCCTACAATGAGCAGTACTTC.

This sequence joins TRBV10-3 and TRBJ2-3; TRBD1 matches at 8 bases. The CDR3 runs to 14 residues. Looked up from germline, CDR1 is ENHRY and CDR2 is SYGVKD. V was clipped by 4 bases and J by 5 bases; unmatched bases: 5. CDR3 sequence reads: CAISGGRGQDTQYF. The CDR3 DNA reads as TGTGCCATCAGTGGCGGCAGGGGGCAAGATACGCAGTATTTT.

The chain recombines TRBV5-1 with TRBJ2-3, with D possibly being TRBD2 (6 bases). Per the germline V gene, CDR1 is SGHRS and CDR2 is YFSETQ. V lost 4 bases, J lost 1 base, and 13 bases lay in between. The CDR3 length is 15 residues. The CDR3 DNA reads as TGCGCCAGCAGCCGTAGCGGACGGGGCACAGATACGCAGTATTTT. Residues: CASSRSGRGTDTQYF.

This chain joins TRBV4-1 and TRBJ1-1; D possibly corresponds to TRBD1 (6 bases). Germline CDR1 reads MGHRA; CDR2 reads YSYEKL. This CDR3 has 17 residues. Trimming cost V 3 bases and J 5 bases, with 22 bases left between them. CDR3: CASSQVGVQGWRTEAFF. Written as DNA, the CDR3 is TGCGCCAGCAGCCAGGTTGGAGTACAGGGATGGAGGACTGAAGCTTTCTTT.

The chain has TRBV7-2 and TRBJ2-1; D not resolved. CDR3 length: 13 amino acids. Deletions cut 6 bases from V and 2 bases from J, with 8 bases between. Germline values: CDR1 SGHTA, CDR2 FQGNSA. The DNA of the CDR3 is TGTGCCAGCAGGTGTGCAACCTACAATGAGCAGTTCTTC. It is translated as CASRCATYNEQFF.

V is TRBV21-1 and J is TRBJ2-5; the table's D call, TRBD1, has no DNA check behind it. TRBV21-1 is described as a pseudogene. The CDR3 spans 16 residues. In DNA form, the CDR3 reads TGTGCCAGCAGCAAAACGACAGGGTTTCACCAAGAGACCCAGTACTTC. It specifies CASSKTTGFHQETQYF.

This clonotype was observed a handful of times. CDR3 residues: CASRGSGSYEQYF. The DNA for the CDR3 is TGTGCCAGCAGGGGCTCGGGCTCCTACGAGCAGTACTTC. This chain connects TRBV28 to TRBJ2-7; D is undetermined. V lost 6 bases and J 0 bases, leaving 9 bases between the germline ends. Germline V gene lookup returns CDR1 MDHEN and CDR2 SYDVKM. This CDR3 is built from 13 residues.

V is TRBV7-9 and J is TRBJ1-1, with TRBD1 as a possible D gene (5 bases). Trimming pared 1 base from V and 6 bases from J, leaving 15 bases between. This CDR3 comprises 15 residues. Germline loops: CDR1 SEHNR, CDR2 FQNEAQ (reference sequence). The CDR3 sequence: CASSLGGLSTAEAFF. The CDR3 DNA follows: TGTGCCAGCAGCTTAGGGGGCCTTTCGACAGCTGAAGCTTTCTTT.

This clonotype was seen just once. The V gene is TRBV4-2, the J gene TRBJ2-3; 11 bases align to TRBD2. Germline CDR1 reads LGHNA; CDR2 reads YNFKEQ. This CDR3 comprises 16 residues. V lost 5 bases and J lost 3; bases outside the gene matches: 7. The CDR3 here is CASSAELAGVTDTQYF. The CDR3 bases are TGTGCCAGCAGCGCTGAACTAGCGGGGGTAACAGATACGCAGTATTTT.

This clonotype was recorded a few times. CDR3 amino acids: CSVGDRGNYYFNEQFF. The CDR3 region has the DNA TGCAGCGTTGGGGACAGGGGGAATTATTATTTCAATGAGCAGTTCTTC. J is TRBJ2-1 and V is TRBV29-1; 11 bases align to TRBD1. The germline V gene encodes CDR1 SQVTM and CDR2 ANQGSEA. Trimming took 4 bases from V and 6 from J; bases not matched to a gene: 11. CDR3 length equals 16 residues.

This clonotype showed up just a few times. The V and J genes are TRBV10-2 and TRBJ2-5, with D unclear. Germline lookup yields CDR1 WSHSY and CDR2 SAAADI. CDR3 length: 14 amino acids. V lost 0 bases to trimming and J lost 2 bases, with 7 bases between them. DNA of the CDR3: TGCGCCAGCAGTGAGTCGACTCGACAAGAGACCCAGTACTTC. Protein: CASSESTRQETQYF.

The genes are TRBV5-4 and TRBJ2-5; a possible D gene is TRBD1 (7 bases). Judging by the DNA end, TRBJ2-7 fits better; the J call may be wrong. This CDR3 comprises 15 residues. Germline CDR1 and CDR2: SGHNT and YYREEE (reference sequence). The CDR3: CASRGLGQTADEQYF. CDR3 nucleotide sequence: TGTGCCAGCAGGGGACTGGGACAGACGGCCGACGAGCAGTACTTC.

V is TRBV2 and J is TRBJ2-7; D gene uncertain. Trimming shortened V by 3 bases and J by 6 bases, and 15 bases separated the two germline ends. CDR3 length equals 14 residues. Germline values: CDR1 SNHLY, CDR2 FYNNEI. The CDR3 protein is CASSEEGYSPEQYF. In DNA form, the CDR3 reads TGTGCCAGCAGTGAGGAAGGGTACTCACCCGAGCAGTACTTC.

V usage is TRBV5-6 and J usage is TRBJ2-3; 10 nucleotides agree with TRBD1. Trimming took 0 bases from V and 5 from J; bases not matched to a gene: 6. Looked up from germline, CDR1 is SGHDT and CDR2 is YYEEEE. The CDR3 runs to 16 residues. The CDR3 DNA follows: TGTGCCAGCAGCTTGGTGGGACAGGGGAAGGAAGATACGCAGTATTTT. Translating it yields CASSLVGQGKEDTQYF.

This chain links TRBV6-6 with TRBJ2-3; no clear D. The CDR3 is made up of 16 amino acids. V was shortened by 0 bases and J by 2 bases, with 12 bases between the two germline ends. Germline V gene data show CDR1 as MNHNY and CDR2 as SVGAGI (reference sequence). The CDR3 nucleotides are TGTGCCAGCAGTTACTCTCGGCAGGCATCCACAGATACGCAGTATTTT. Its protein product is CASSYSRQASTDTQYF.

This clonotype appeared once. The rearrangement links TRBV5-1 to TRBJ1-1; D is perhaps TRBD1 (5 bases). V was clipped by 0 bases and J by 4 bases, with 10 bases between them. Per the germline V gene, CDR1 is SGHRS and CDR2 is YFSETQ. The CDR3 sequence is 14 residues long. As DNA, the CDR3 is TGCGCCAGCAGCTTGGGAGGGACCGGCACTGAAGCTTTCTTT. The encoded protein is CASSLGGTGTEAFF.